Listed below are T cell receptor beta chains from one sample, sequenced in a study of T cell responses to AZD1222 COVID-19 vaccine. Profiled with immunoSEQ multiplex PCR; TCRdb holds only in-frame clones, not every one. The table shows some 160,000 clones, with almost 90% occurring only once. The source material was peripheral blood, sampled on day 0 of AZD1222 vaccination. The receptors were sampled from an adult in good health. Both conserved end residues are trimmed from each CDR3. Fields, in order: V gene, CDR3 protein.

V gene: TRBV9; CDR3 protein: ASSPGTSGSYETQY
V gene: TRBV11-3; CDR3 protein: ASSSGLAVSTDTQY
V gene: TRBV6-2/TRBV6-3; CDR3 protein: ASSWTGYQPQH
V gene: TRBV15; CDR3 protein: ATSRDIVLAGVGEQF
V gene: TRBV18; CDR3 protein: ASSPESSRGYT
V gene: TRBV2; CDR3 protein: ASAKVRGQTGELF
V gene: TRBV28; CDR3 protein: ASYGGTNEKLF
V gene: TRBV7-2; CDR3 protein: ASSPRTGVGYGYT
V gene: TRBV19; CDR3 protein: ASSITRGTEAF
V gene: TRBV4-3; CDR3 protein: ASSPVSAADTQY
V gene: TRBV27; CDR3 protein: ASSLNRANEQF
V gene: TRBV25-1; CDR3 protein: ASSALPGREAF
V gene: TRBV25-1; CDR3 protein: ASSEFGGKDQPQH
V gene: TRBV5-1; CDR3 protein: ASSLLGTSGQETQY
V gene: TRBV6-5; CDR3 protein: ASSPGTGVSNEQF
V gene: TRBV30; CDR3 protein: AWSANTVYNEQF
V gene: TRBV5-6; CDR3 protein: ASSLPGQGPYEQY
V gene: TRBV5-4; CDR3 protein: ASSLDSRLRNSPLH
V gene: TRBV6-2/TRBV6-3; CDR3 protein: ASSLAKSTQY
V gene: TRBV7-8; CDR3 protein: ASRASMADTQY
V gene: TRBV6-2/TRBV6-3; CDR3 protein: ASSYWDRQETQY
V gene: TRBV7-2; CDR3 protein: ASSGGRIQNQPQH
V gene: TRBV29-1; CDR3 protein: SVEAPSGGETQY
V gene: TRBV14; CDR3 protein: ASSQVTVNEQF
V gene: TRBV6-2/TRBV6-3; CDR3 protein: ASSRRSSVSSTDTQY
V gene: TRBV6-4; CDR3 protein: ASSPGQGESGYT
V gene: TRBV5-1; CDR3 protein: ASRAGTRDQETQY
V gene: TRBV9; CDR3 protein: ASSVAEGYGYT
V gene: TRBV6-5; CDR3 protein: ASSSSTPGTYEQY
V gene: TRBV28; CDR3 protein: ASSLGQRIQPQH
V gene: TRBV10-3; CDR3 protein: AISESRQGAGAF
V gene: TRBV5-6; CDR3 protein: ASSLGPRDNQPQH
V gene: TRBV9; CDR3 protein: ASSAEGGSNQPQH
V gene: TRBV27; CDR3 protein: ASSLNLLSEQY
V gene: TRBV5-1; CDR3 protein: ASSAGANTEAF
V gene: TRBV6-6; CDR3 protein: ASSYSQGEHGYT
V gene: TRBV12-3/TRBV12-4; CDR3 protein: ASTQRGNHEQY
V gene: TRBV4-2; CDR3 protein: ASSPSGGKGETQY
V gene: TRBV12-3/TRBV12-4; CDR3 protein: ASRGLGGGGYT
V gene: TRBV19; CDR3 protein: ASSIGLAGLYNEQF
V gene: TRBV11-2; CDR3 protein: ASSLVTGMNTEAF
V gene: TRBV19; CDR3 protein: ATSLELRRELF
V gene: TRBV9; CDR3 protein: ASSVSDTSYNEQF
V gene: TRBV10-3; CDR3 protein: AISDRHSLGYT
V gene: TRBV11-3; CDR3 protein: ASSLEAGGPYNEQF
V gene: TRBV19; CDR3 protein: ASSGQAWGTEAF
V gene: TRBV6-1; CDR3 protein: ASSEDGWAYGYT
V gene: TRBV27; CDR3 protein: ASSTVSNQPQH
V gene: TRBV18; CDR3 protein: ASSPRSSDTGELF
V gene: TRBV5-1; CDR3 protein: ASSSGQGAGEQF
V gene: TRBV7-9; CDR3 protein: ASSLASTGYGYT
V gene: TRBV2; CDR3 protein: ASSLQGANTEAF
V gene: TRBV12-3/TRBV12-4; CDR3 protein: ASSLVGTGYT
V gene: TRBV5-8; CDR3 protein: ASSLEGESYNEQF
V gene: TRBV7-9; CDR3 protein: ASGPGTLSYNEQF